The 11 T cell receptor beta chains presented below share a single source sample, sequenced in a study of cytomegalovirus exposure and HLA in healthy donors listed by TCRdb under 2017. The protocol used for the library was the immunoSEQ multiplex PCR assay. For the multiplex PCR, a mixture combining 60 forward primers for TCR Vbeta segments and 13 reverse primers for TCR Jbeta segments was used. As stored in TCRdb, this immuneACCESS dataset retains in-frame rearrangements with V and J assigned. A fraction of the clones does not appear; measured against another copy, unresolved V genes explain less than half of the discrepancy, and the remainder lacks a known reason. This sample holds 30,000 to 40,000 clones; almost 70% were observed only once. 3% to 5% of the sample lies in the top ten. Sequenced material: PBMCs. Receptor source: a man between 40 and 49 years old in good health and CMV-seronegative.

The CDR3 DNA sequence: TGTGCCAGCAGTACGGGAGGAGCGGGTGAAAAACTGTTTTTT. This codes for CASSTGGAGEKLFF. The chain employs TRBV2 and TRBJ1-4; D unresolved. This CDR3 comprises 14 residues. Germline V gives CDR1 SNHLY, CDR2 FYNNEI. V lost 5 bases, J lost 7 bases, and 14 bases lay in between.

This clone has more than one count but fewer than ten. The CDR3 sequence: CASKFDRAGQPQHF. The CDR3, as DNA: TGTGCCAGCAAGTTCGACAGGGCAGGTCAGCCCCAGCATTTT. V usage is TRBV2 and J usage is TRBJ1-5; 7 nucleotides line up with TRBD1. The ends lost 7 bases at V and 6 bases at J; junction bases unmatched: 9. Germline CDR1 is SNHLY and CDR2 is FYNNEI. The CDR3 sequence is 14 residues long. Looking up the rest from reference TRBV2 and TRBJ1-5 gives the full variable domain: EPEVTQTPSHQVTQMGQEVILRCVPISNHLYFYWYRQILGQKVEFLVSFYNNEISEKSEIFDDQFSVERPDGSNFTLKIRSTKLEDSAMYFCASKFDRAGQPQHFGDGTRLSIL.

This sequence joins TRBV5-1 and TRBJ2-7; D not resolved. V lost 2 bases to trimming and J lost 6 bases, with 6 bases between them. CDR3 length equals 11 residues. CDR1 is SGHRS and CDR2 is YFSETQ in the germline V gene. DNA for the CDR3: TGCGCCAGCAGCTTCGGGTTCGAGCAGTACTTC. Its protein is CASSFGFEQYF.

V gene TRBV25-1 combines with J gene TRBJ1-4; no reliable D call. CDR1 is MGHDK and CDR2 is SYGVNS in the germline V gene. The CDR3 has 15 amino acids. With 2 bases removed from V and 0 bases from J, the gap between germline ends came to 7 bases. CDR3 nucleotide sequence: TGTGCCAGCAGTGAAACAACAGCAACTAATGAAAAACTGTTTTTT. It encodes CASSETTATNEKLFF.

J is TRBJ1-1 and V is TRBV7-6; a weak D match, TRBD1 (5 bases). Trimming stripped 4 bases from V and 8 bases from J, with 14 bases between. This CDR3 is 13 amino acids long. Germline CDR1 and CDR2: SGHVS and FNYEAQ. The CDR3 sequence is CASSSLNKGEAFF. DNA for the CDR3: TGTGCCAGCAGCTCACTTAACAAGGGGGAAGCTTTCTTT. The whole variable domain, filled in from reference TRBV7-6 and TRBJ1-1, reads GAGVSQSPRYKVTKRGQDVALRCDPISGHVSLYWYRQALGQGPEFLTYFNYEAQQDKSGLPNDRFSAERPEGSISTLTIQRTEQRDSAMYRCASSSLNKGEAFFGQGTRLTVV.

The genes are TRBV6-5 and TRBJ2-5; 10 positions agree with TRBD1. V lost 6 bases, J lost 6 bases, and 10 bases stayed unmatched. The CDR3 has 15 amino acids. Germline V gene data show CDR1 as MNHEY and CDR2 as SVGAGI. CDR3: CASSSLGQGFQTQYF. The CDR3, as DNA: TGTGCCAGCAGCAGTTTGGGACAGGGGTTTCAGACCCAGTACTTC.

The gene calls are TRBV2 and TRBJ1-1; D gene unclear. The CDR3 has 14 residues. V lost 7 bases and J lost 5, with 17 bases in between. Germline CDR1 reads SNHLY; CDR2 reads FYNNEI. The DNA for the CDR3 is TGTGCCAGCACCGTTTCCAGAGGACTGACTGAAGCTTTCTTT. Its translation is CASTVSRGLTEAFF.

The sample holds a few counts of this clone. This chain joins TRBV6-5 and TRBJ2-3; 7 positions match TRBD2. V was clipped by 9 bases and J by 0 bases; unmatched bases: 9. Germline CDR1 reads MNHEY; CDR2 reads SVGAGI. There are 15 residues in the CDR3. The CDR3 DNA is TGTGCCAGTGGACAAGCGGGACCCAGCACAGATACGCAGTATTTT. Encoded protein: CASGQAGPSTDTQYF.

This sequence joins TRBV5-4 and TRBJ2-3; the match to TRBD2 covers 7 bases. Germline values: CDR1 SGHNT, CDR2 YYREEE (reference sequence). The CDR3 extends over 16 amino acids. The ends lost 3 bases at V and 0 bases at J; junction bases unmatched: 7. CDR3 DNA sequence: TGTGCCAGCAGCTCCGGGACTACAACGAGCACAGATACGCAGTATTTT. As protein: CASSSGTTTSTDTQYF. The full variable domain, in which reference TRBV5-4 and TRBJ2-3 provide the parts outside the CDR3, is ETGVTQSPTHLIKTRGQQVTLRCSSQSGHNTVSWYQQALGQGPQFIFQYYREEENGRGNFPPRFSGLQFPNYSSELNVNALELDDSALYLCASSSGTTTSTDTQYFGPGTRLTVL.

The chain links TRBV27 to TRBJ2-7, with D possibly TRBD2 on 6 matching bases. CDR3 length: 12 residues. The germline gives CDR1 MNHEY, CDR2 SMNVEV (reference sequence). Trimming shortened V by 10 bases and J by 2 bases, and 12 bases separated the two germline ends. CDR3 DNA sequence: TGTGCCACCCAGCGGGCCCCCTACGAGCAGTACTTC. As protein: CATQRAPYEQYF.

A few counts support this clone. This chain links TRBV27 with TRBJ1-5; D is possibly TRBD1 (6 bases). Trimming cost V 5 bases and J 6 bases, with 14 bases left between them. Germline lookup yields CDR1 MNHEY and CDR2 SMNVEV (reference sequence). The CDR3 covers 14 residues. DNA for the CDR3: TGTGCCAGCAGTGCTGCCCCAGGGGTTCAGCCCCAGCATTTT. This sequence encodes CASSAAPGVQPQHF.